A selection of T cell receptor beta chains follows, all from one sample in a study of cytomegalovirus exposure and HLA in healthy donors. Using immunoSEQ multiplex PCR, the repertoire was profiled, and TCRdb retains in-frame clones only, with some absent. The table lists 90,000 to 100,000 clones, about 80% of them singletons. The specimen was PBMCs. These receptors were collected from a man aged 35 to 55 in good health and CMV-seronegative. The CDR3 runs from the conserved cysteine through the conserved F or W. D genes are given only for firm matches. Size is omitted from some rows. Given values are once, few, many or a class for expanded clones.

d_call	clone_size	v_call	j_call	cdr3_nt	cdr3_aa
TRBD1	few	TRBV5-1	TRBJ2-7	TGCGCCAGCAGCCCGAATCCCGGGACAGTTACCTACGAGCAGTACTTC	CASSPNPGTVTYEQYF
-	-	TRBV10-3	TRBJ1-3	TGTGCCATCAGTTCTTTATGGGCCTCTGGAAACACCATATATTTT	CAISSLWASGNTIYF
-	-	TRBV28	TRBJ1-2	TGTGCCAGCAGAGTAACAGGGATTATCGGCTATGGCTACACCTTC	CASRVTGIIGYGYTF
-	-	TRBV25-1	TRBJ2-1	TGTGCCAGCAGCCTTTTCTACAATGAGCAGTTCTTC	CASSLFYNEQFF
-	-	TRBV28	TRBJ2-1	TGTGCCAGCACCACAGGGGGGAGGGGTTCCTACAATGAGCAGTTCTTC	CASTTGGRGSYNEQFF
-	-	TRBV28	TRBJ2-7	TGTGCCAGCAGTTTAAATATTGGTACGAGCTCCTACGAGCAGTACTTC	CASSLNIGTSSYEQYF
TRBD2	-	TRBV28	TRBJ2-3	TGTGCCAGCAGTGGGCGGGGGAGCGATACGCAGTATTTT	CASSGRGSDTQYF
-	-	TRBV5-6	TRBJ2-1	TGTGCCAGCAGTGGGCTCGACAATGAGCAGTTCTTC	CASSGLDNEQFF
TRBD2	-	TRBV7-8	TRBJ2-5	TGTGCCAGCAGCGCGGGGGGGCCGGAGACCCAGTACTTC	CASSAGGPETQYF
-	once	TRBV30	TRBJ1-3	TGTGCCTGGAGTGTCCAGTCTGGAAACACCATATATTTT	CAWSVQSGNTIYF
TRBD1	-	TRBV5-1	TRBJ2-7	TGCGCCAGCAGCTTGCGGGGACAGGGAGTCTACGAGCAGTACTTC	CASSLRGQGVYEQYF
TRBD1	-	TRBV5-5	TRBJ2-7	TGTGCCAGCACACACCCCCCGGACAGGCCCTCCTACGAGCAGTACTTC	CASTHPPDRPSYEQYF
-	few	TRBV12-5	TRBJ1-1	TGTGCTAGTGGTTTGGTACTTTACCCCGAAGCTTTCTTT	CASGLVLYPEAFF
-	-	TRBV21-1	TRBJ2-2	TGTGCCAGCAGCATCATTACCCAACGAGGACTCGGCCACGGGGAGCTGTTTTTT	CASSIITQRGLGHGELFF
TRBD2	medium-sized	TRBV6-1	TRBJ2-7	TGTGCCAGCAGTGACGGGGGGGATGCCTACGAGCAGTACTTC	CASSDGGDAYEQYF
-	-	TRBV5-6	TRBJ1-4	TGTGCCAGCAGCCTGACCACGGGGACTAATGAAAAACTGTTTTTT	CASSLTTGTNEKLFF
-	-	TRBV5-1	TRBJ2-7	TGCGCCAGCAGCTTGACCCCCCTAGCGAGCTCCTACGAGCAGTACTTC	CASSLTPLASSYEQYF
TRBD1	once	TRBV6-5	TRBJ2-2	TGTGCCAGCAGGCCCACCGGGACAGGAGCTGGGTCCCTGTTTTTT	CASRPTGTGAGSLFF
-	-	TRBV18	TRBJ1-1	TGTGCCAGCTCATCAGACCCCACAGATAACACTGAAGCTTTCTTT	CASSSDPTDNTEAFF
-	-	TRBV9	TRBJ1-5	TGTGCCAGCAGCGTAGGAGAGGGTTGGAATCAGCCCCAGCATTTT	CASSVGEGWNQPQHF
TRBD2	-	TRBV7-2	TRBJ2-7	TGTGCCAGCAGCTCGCTAGGGGGTAGCGGGGGATACGAGCAGTACTTC	CASSSLGGSGGYEQYF
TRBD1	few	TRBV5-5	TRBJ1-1	TGTGCCAGCAGCGTGGGACAGGGGTTCACTGAAGCTTTCTTT	CASSVGQGFTEAFF
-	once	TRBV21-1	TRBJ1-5	TGTGCCTCCTATATAGCGGGGTGCCGAGGGTATAGCAATCAGCCCCAGCATTTT	CASYIAGCRGYSNQPQHF
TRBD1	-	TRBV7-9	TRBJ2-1	TGTGCCAGCAGCTCCCCGGAGGGACAGGGGGAACAGGAGCAGTTCTTC	CASSSPEGQGEQEQFF
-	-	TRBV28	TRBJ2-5	TGTGCCAGCATCAGACACGGACAAGAGACCCAGTACTTC	CASIRHGQETQYF
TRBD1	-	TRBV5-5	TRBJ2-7	TGTGCCAGCAGTCCCGGGACAGGGGTTCTGTACGAGCAGTACTTC	CASSPGTGVLYEQYF
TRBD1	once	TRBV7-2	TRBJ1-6	TGTGCCAGCACCGACCGGACAGGGTATAATTCACCCCTCCACTTT	CASTDRTGYNSPLHF
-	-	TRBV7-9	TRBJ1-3	TGTGCCAGCCCGGGGGAGGGGCCGCCCTCGGGAGGAAACACCATATATTTT	CASPGEGPPSGGNTIYF
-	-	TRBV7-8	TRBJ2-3	TGTGCCAGCAGCCGGGGATCCCAGAGGGGGTATACGCAGTATTTT	CASSRGSQRGYTQYF
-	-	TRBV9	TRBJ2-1	TGTGCCAGCAGCCCTCGACACAGCTCCTACAATGAGCAGTTCTTC	CASSPRHSSYNEQFF
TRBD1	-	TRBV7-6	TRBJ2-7	TGTGCCAGCAGCCTACTTACAGGGGACGAGCAGTACTTC	CASSLLTGDEQYF
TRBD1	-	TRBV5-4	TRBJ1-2	TGTGCCAGCACTTGGGGGGACAGGCTTAACTATGGCTACACCTTC	CASTWGDRLNYGYTF
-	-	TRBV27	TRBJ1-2	TGTGCCAGCAGTTGGGTGACACCTAGGGGTGACTATGGCTACACCTTC	CASSWVTPRGDYGYTF
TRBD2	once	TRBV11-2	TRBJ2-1	TGTGCCAGCAGCCAAGCGGGACTAGCCTACTGGAATGAGCAGTTCTTC	CASSQAGLAYWNEQFF
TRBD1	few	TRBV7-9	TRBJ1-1	TGTGCCAGCAGCTTGGGACAGATCCCTGAAGCTTTCTTT	CASSLGQIPEAFF
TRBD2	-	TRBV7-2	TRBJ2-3	TGTGCCAGCAGCTTAAATGGACTAGCGGGACCAGATACGCAGTATTTT	CASSLNGLAGPDTQYF
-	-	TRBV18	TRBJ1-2	TGTGCCAGCTCACCACAGGGGGACCCGAACTATGGCTACACCTTC	CASSPQGDPNYGYTF